The 7 T cell receptor beta chains below all came from one sample that was sequenced in a study of CD8+CD57+ T cells in acquired aplastic anemia. The template for TCR beta VDJ and CDR3 sequence profiling was genomic DNA. From the reads, TCRdb called clonotypes with MiXCR, one entry per CDR3 protein. This repertoire shows 400,000 to 450,000 distinct CDR3 sequences, about 70% found once; its top ten account for 4%. Sample: sorted CD4+, CD8+, or CD8+CD57+ T cells (not recorded which) from PBMCs. The receptor source for this set is a human donor in good health, serving as a control.

The CDR3 region has the DNA TGTGCCAGCAGCCAAATCGGGACTAGGGAGTCCTACGAGCAGTACTTC. Protein sequence: CASSQIGTRESYEQYF. The gene calls are TRBV11-2 and TRBJ2-7, with 8 positions matching TRBD2. The V gene end was trimmed by 5 bases and the J gene end by 1 base; junction bases not matched to a gene: 10. From germline, CDR1 is SGHAT and CDR2 FQNNGV. CDR3 length: 16 residues.

This clonotype was seen ten or more times. The chain couples TRBV10-3 to TRBJ1-6, with D hard to call. Looked up from germline, CDR1 is ENHRY and CDR2 is SYGVKD. This CDR3 is 15 amino acids long. The germline V and J ends were trimmed by 10 bases and 6 bases, with 19 bases remaining between them. In nucleotides, the CDR3 is TGTGCCACTGACAATGGGTTGGCGGTTAATTCACCCCTCCACTTT. Translation gives CATDNGLAVNSPLHF.

The chain employs TRBV4-2 and TRBJ1-1; perhaps TRBD1 as D (5 bases). The ends were cut back, 5 bases at V and 13 bases at J, with 11 bases in the middle. CDR1 and CDR2 (germline): LGHNA, YNFKEQ. The CDR3 length is 10 residues. The CDR3 protein is CASSAGGVFF. CDR3 DNA: TGTGCCAGCAGCGCGGGGGGGGTTTTCTTT.

A few counts support this clonotype. A much larger clone differs by one base, so this may be a read error. This chain links TRBV10-3 with TRBJ1-2; 7 bases align to TRBD1. Germline CDR1 reads ENHRY; CDR2 reads SYGVKD. Losses at the gene ends were 4 bases for V and 6 bases for J; bases not matched to a gene: 8. There are 14 residues in the CDR3. The CDR3 DNA sequence: TGTGCCATCAGTGTACGACAGGGACGGGATGGCTACACCTTC. Translating gives CAISVRQGRDGYTF.

This clonotype turned up a few times. The chain is built from TRBV19 and TRBJ2-7; D might be TRBD1 (6 bases). Germline V CDR1 and CDR2: LNHDA, SQIVND (reference sequence). The CDR3 is made up of 15 amino acids. The ends were cut back, 4 bases at V and 1 base at J, with 14 bases in the middle. The CDR3 here is CASSTLYRESYEQYF. DNA for the CDR3: TGTGCCAGTAGTACCCTTTACAGGGAGTCCTACGAGCAGTACTTC. Full variable domain (remainder filled in from reference TRBV19 and TRBJ2-7): DGGITQSPKYLFRKEGQNVTLSCEQNLNHDAMYWYRQDPGQGLRLIYYSQIVNDFQKGDIAEGYSVSREKKESFPLTVTSAQKNPTAFYLCASSTLYRESYEQYFGPGTRLTVT.

The chain couples TRBV9 to TRBJ2-7; 9 bases line up with TRBD2. The germline gives CDR1 SGDLS, CDR2 YYNGEE. The CDR3 spans 16 residues. V lost 0 bases and J lost 5; bases outside the gene matches: 9. The CDR3 region is CASSVDEAGGYNEQYF. CDR3 in DNA: TGTGCCAGCAGCGTAGACGAGGCGGGGGGGTACAACGAGCAGTACTTC.

Only one count was recorded for this clonotype. CDR3 loop: CSARIPGSGNGYTF. The CDR3 region has the DNA TGCAGTGCTAGAATCCCGGGGTCGGGGAATGGCTACACCTTC. J is TRBJ1-2 and V is TRBV20-1; unclear D gene. Germline values: CDR1 DFQATT, CDR2 SNEGSKA (reference sequence). This CDR3 is 14 amino acids long. The V end lost 2 bases, the J end lost 6 bases, and 16 bases lay between the germline ends.